A single sample is the source of the 9 T cell receptor beta chains below, sequenced in a study of early T cells in non-severe SARS-CoV-2 infection. In TCRdb, the 5' RACE reads were re-called with MiXCR into one record per CDR3 protein. The table shows about 44,000 distinct CDR3 sequences, with under 30% occurring only once. Sequencing was performed on whole blood, taken at baseline. These receptors all come from an adult who was a healthcare worker with PCR-confirmed SARS-CoV-2 infection or an uninfected control (not recorded which).

V usage is TRBV15 and J usage is TRBJ2-3, with TRBD2 matching 8 bases. J lost 3 bases, V lost 5 bases, and 10 bases had no gene match. The CDR3 totals 16 residues. The germline V gene has CDR1 LNHNV and CDR2 YYDKDF (reference sequence). The CDR3 region has the DNA TGTGCCACCAGCTCCTTCCTTAGCGGGGAAACAGATACGCAGTATTTT. Its protein product is CATSSFLSGETDTQYF.

CDR3 DNA sequence: TGTGCCAGTAGCGACGGGGAGTACTATGGCTACACCTTC. Protein product: CASSDGEYYGYTF. V gene TRBV19 combines with J gene TRBJ1-2; unclear D gene. The CDR3 has 13 residues. Trimming took 6 bases from V and 3 from J, leaving 11 bases between them. Germline-derived CDR1 and CDR2 are LNHDA and SQIVND (reference sequence).

This chain joins TRBV6-2 or TRBV6-3 and TRBJ1-2, with 7 bases lining up with TRBD1. Germline CDR1 MNHEY, CDR2 SVGEGT. V trimming: 6 bases; J trimming: 4 bases; junction bases outside the gene matches: 8. This CDR3 contains 14 residues. The CDR3: CASRPNDRAYGYTF. The CDR3 nucleotides are TGTGCCAGCAGACCCAATGACAGGGCCTATGGCTACACCTTC.

The chain links TRBV10-3 to TRBJ2-6, with D tentatively TRBD2 (5 bases). Germline V gene data show CDR1 as ENHRY and CDR2 as SYGVKD. Trimming took off 6 bases at V and 2 bases at J, with 14 bases between the two ends. The CDR3 has 16 amino acids. The chain's CDR3 is CAIRDSNQAGANVLTF. The CDR3 DNA follows: TGTGCCATCAGGGACTCCAACCAAGCTGGGGCCAACGTCCTGACTTTC.

This clonotype was counted only a few times. V is TRBV18 and J is TRBJ2-2; TRBD1 agrees at 7 bases. Germline loops: CDR1 KGHSH, CDR2 LQKENI. The CDR3 sequence is 17 residues long. Trimming at V came to 2 bases and at J to 1 base, leaving 7 bases not matched to a gene. In nucleotides, the CDR3 is TGTGCCAGCTCACCATACGCCGGGACAGAGAACACCGGGGAGCTGTTTTTT. It codes for CASSPYAGTENTGELFF.

The chain joins TRBV24-1 to TRBJ2-5; D call uncertain. Trimming removed 8 bases from V and 0 bases from J, with 3 bases in between. The CDR3 loop spans 11 amino acids. The germline V gene encodes CDR1 KGHDR and CDR2 SFDVKD. CDR3 region: CATTYQETQYF. CDR3 bases: TGTGCCACCACGTACCAAGAGACCCAGTACTTC.

This clonotype was observed a handful of times. The rearrangement joins TRBV29-1 to TRBJ1-1; D is undetermined. The CDR3 runs to 12 residues. Germline V lookup: CDR1 SQVTM, CDR2 ANQGSEA. The V and J ends lost 4 bases and 8 bases respectively, with 14 bases between them. In nucleotides, the CDR3 is TGCAGCGTTGGGGAGGGAATGAAGGAAGCTTTCTTT. Translation: CSVGEGMKEAFF.

This chain connects TRBV5-1 to TRBJ2-3; D gene uncertain. The CDR3 spans 13 residues. CDR1 and CDR2 from the germline V gene are SGHRS and YFSETQ. V was clipped by 9 bases and J by 3 bases, with 14 bases between them. CDR3 coding DNA: TGCGCCACCGGAGCAACACCAACAGATACGCAGTATTTT. Amino acids: CATGATPTDTQYF.

This clonotype has only a few counts. The chain joins TRBV20-1 to TRBJ2-7; no reliable D call. Germline V gene lookup returns CDR1 DFQATT and CDR2 SNEGSKA (reference sequence). The CDR3 runs 14 residues. Trimming left V 0 bases short and J 1 base short, with 10 bases between. This CDR3 is CSARDPRTSYEQYF. DNA for the CDR3: TGCAGTGCTAGAGATCCCCGCACGTCCTACGAGCAGTACTTC.